The entry below describes one T cell receptor (beta chain). As yet, its antigen is unknown. This sample was included in a study of cytomegalovirus exposure and HLA in healthy donors. As for the study in general: Among the 370 or so donors who were genotyped, around 77% fell in the genetic ancestry cluster that is associated with self-reported Caucasian donors. Study results and caveats: TCR beta sequences reportedly predicted most subjects' HLA-A and HLA-B alleles accurately. Later analysis demonstrated an association between a missense DCLRE1C variant and TCR beta V- and J-gene trimming.

PCR used 60 Vbeta primers and 13 Jbeta primers. Repertoires were generated with immunoSEQ multiplex PCR, while TCRdb's copy carries only in-frame clones and drops some. Among about 100,000 clones, about 9.5% were seen once, and the ten largest hold about 5%. There are 17 residues in the CDR3. Germline V gene lookup returns CDR1 MGHRA and CDR2 YSYEKL. V shed 3 bases, J shed 1 base, and the junction held 7 bases outside the gene matches. The J gene is TRBJ2-2, the V gene TRBV4-1; 8 bases map to TRBD1. This clonotype was sampled from a man aged 35-49 years in good health and CMV-seropositive. The specimen was PBMCs. CDR3 in DNA: TGCGCCAGCAGCCACCAGGACAGGGCGGTGAACACCGGGGAGCTGTTTTTT. Its protein product is CASSHQDRAVNTGELFF.